Presented here are 28 T cell receptor beta chains from one specimen sequenced in a study of T cells in Graves' hyperthyroidism and ophthalmopathy. Researchers took RNA transcripts and amplified the TCR beta CDR3 regions from them. Initially, a first-round RT-PCR of the TCR CDR3 employed the HTBI primer set. TCRdb passed the multiplex PCR reads through MiXCR, listing each CDR3 protein once. Among 550,000 to 800,000 distinct CDR3 sequences listed, 17% were seen once. The sample consisted of blood. The receptors were gathered from a man aged 50 to 59 with Graves' hyperthyroidism.

The sample holds many counts of this clonotype. The CDR3 region has the DNA TGTGCCAGCAGTTCGAGGCTCGGACGGCACTATGGCTACACCTTC. Translation: CASSSRLGRHYGYTF. The chain joins TRBV27 to TRBJ1-2; D remains ambiguous. This CDR3 spans 15 amino acids. The germline V gene has CDR1 MNHEY and CDR2 SMNVEV (reference sequence). V was shortened by 4 bases and J by 3 bases, with 15 bases between the two germline ends.

This clonotype was seen many times. The CDR3 DNA reads as TGTGCCAGCAGTATAGGACTAGCGGGAGGAGGAGATACGCAGTATTTT. Residues: CASSIGLAGGGDTQYF. The chain has TRBV2 and TRBJ2-3, with TRBD2 matching over 14 bases. This CDR3 is built from 16 residues. Trimming cost V 5 bases and J 5 bases; bases outside gene matches: 6. From germline, CDR1 is SNHLY and CDR2 FYNNEI.

This clonotype was recorded many times. This chain uses TRBV2 with TRBJ2-7; no clear D gene. The length of the CDR3 is 13 residues. The V gene's germline CDR1 is SNHLY and CDR2 FYNNEI. V was pared by 5 bases and J by 2 bases, with 10 bases between. CDR3: CASSIAVTYEQYF. CDR3 nucleotide sequence: TGTGCCAGCAGTATCGCGGTAACCTACGAGCAGTACTTC.

The chain uses TRBV10-2 and TRBJ2-7; no clear D gene. CDR1 is WSHSY, CDR2 SAAADI, per germline. The CDR3 has 16 residues. V was shortened by 2 bases and J by 3 bases, with 17 bases between the two germline ends. The CDR3 DNA is TGCGCCAGCAGTGAGAAGGTTTACATGACACTCTACGAGCAGTACTTC. Protein product: CASSEKVYMTLYEQYF.

Ten or more counts support this clonotype. The chain joins TRBV27 to TRBJ1-4; D gene unclear. Trimming pared 3 bases from V and 0 bases from J, leaving 5 bases between. Germline CDR1 is MNHEY and CDR2 is SMNVEV (reference sequence). The CDR3 spans 14 residues. The CDR3 is CASSLIATNEKLFF. The CDR3 coding sequence is TGTGCCAGCAGTTTGATTGCAACTAATGAAAAACTGTTTTTT.

The sample holds a few counts of this clonotype. The V call is TRBV20-1, the J call TRBJ1-2, with no clear D. CDR3 length: 12 residues. CDR1 is DFQATT and CDR2 is SNEGSKA in the germline V gene (reference sequence). V lost 2 bases and J 4 bases, leaving 8 bases between the germline ends. CDR3 nucleotide sequence: TGCAGTGCTAGATCCAGGACCTATGGCTACACCTTC. Encoded protein: CSARSRTYGYTF.

This clonotype was found many times. The chain links TRBV7-9 to TRBJ2-5; D is perhaps TRBD1 or TRBD2 (5 bases each). Germline V gene lookup returns CDR1 SEHNR and CDR2 FQNEAQ (reference sequence). Trimming pared 5 bases from V and 5 bases from J, leaving 18 bases between. The CDR3 extends over 15 amino acids. Written as DNA, the CDR3 is TGTGCCAGCAGCCCTAAAAGGCGTTGGGGGGAGACCCAGTACTTC. As protein: CASSPKRRWGETQYF.

The chain uses TRBV29-1 and TRBJ2-1; D is perhaps TRBD2 (5 bases). V was trimmed by 6 bases and J by 2 bases, leaving 20 bases between them. Germline CDR1 reads SQVTM; CDR2 reads ANQGSEA. This CDR3 has 16 residues. The CDR3 DNA reads as TGCAGCGTCGTGAGCCGGGATCCGGAGACCTACAATGAGCAGTTCTTC. This codes for CSVVSRDPETYNEQFF.

This chain joins TRBV5-5 and TRBJ1-4; 11 bases align to TRBD1. Germline CDR1 is SGHKS and CDR2 is YYEKEE (reference sequence). The CDR3 sequence is 16 residues long. V trimming: 4 bases; J trimming: 6 bases; junction bases outside the gene matches: 8. The DNA of the CDR3 is TGTGCCAGCAGCCCTTACCCGGGACAGGGGGATGAAAAACTGTTTTTT. It is translated as CASSPYPGQGDEKLFF.

The V call is TRBV4-1, the J call TRBJ2-7; 8 bases are shared with TRBD2. Germline V gives CDR1 MGHRA, CDR2 YSYEKL. This CDR3 has 14 amino acids. Losses at the gene ends were 4 bases for V and 4 bases for J; bases not matched to a gene: 6. CDR3: CASSPSGSKYEQYF. In DNA, the CDR3 is TGCGCCAGCAGCCCGAGCGGGAGTAAATACGAGCAGTACTTC.

Many counts were recorded for this clonotype. The chain recombines TRBV3-1 with TRBJ2-3; D possibly corresponds to TRBD2 (6 bases). CDR3 length equals 14 residues. V was cut by 3 bases and J by 2 bases, with 9 bases left in between. The germline V gene encodes CDR1 LGHDT and CDR2 YNNKEL (reference sequence). CDR3 loop: CASSHGTPTDTQYF. The DNA of the CDR3 is TGTGCCAGCAGCCACGGGACTCCCACAGATACGCAGTATTTT.

As concerns this clonotype: A much larger clone is a single base away; this may be a read error. The J gene is TRBJ2-2, the V gene TRBV6-1, with D unresolved. The CDR3 sequence is 14 residues long. CDR1 is MNHNS, CDR2 SASEGT, per germline. V lost 5 bases and J 2 bases, leaving 9 bases between the germline ends. The CDR3 DNA reads as TGTGCCAGCAGTCCGCAGTGTAACACCGGGGAGCTGTTTTTT. It specifies CASSPQCNTGELFF.

V is TRBV7-2 and J is TRBJ2-7; the D gene is possibly TRBD1 (5 bases). CDR3 length equals 14 residues. Between the trimmed V and J ends, which lost 10 bases and 1 base, there was a span of 17 bases. Germline V gives CDR1 SGHTA, CDR2 FQGNSA. As DNA, the CDR3 is TGTGCCACCAGGGTGGGGTCTCAATCCTACGAGCAGTACTTC. Translating gives CATRVGSQSYEQYF.

This clonotype was counted at least ten times. V usage is TRBV2 and J usage is TRBJ2-4; D gene ambiguous. Between the trimmed V and J ends, which lost 2 bases and 6 bases, there was a span of 5 bases. The CDR3 sequence is 12 residues long. The germline V gene encodes CDR1 SNHLY and CDR2 FYNNEI. In DNA, the CDR3 is TGTGCCAGCAGTGAAATTGGAAACATTCAGTACTTC. It translates to CASSEIGNIQYF.

This clonotype appeared many times. The chain combines TRBV28 with TRBJ2-7; D possibly corresponds to TRBD1 (5 bases). Germline V gene sequence: CDR1 MDHEN, CDR2 SYDVKM. Trimming cost V 3 bases and J 2 bases, with 11 bases left between them. The CDR3 contains 14 residues. As DNA, the CDR3 is TGTGCCAGCAGTTTGCCAGTACAGGCCTACGAGCAGTACTTC. It specifies CASSLPVQAYEQYF.

This clonotype was found many times. CDR3 sequence reads: CASSESSENYGYTF. Written as DNA, the CDR3 is TGCGCCAGCAGTGAGTCGTCGGAGAACTATGGCTACACCTTC. The chain uses TRBV10-2 and TRBJ1-2, with D hard to call. The CDR3 is 14 amino acids. Germline-derived CDR1 and CDR2 are WSHSY and SAAADI. Trimming removed 0 bases at V and 2 bases at J, with 7 bases between.

This clonotype occurred once. The CDR3 sequence: CAWKLAGAPYNEQFF. The CDR3 region has the DNA TGTGCCTGGAAACTAGCGGGAGCCCCCTACAATGAGCAGTTCTTC. The rearrangement links TRBV30 to TRBJ2-1; 11 positions match TRBD2. The V and J ends lost 4 bases and 2 bases, in that order; junction bases with no gene match: 4. From germline, CDR1 is GTSNPN and CDR2 SVGIG (reference sequence). The CDR3 loop spans 15 amino acids.

This clonotype was recorded a few times. The chain combines TRBV18 with TRBJ2-7; 8 positions agree with TRBD2. The CDR3 consists of 15 residues. The germline CDR1 and CDR2 sequences are KGHSH and LQKENI. V shed 4 bases, J shed 2 bases, and the junction held 7 bases outside the gene matches. The DNA of the CDR3 is TGTGCCAGCTCACTTCTCCGGGAGGGCCCCTACGAGCAGTACTTC. Translating it yields CASSLLREGPYEQYF.

Turning to this clonotype: This could be a read error, since a much larger clone is one nucleotide away. This chain's CDR3 is CAWSLAWGRGSREQFF. The CDR3 DNA is TGTGCCTGGAGTCTCGCGTGGGGCAGGGGTTCGAGGGAGCAGTTCTTC. The V and J genes are TRBV30 and TRBJ2-1; TRBD1 might be the D (6 bases). The CDR3 extends over 16 amino acids. The germline gives CDR1 GTSNPN, CDR2 SVGIG (reference sequence). V lost 2 bases to trimming and J lost 10 bases, with 24 bases between them.

This clonotype occurred many times. The CDR3 is CSARDPSGSRNEQFF. CDR3 bases: TGCAGTGCTAGAGATCCCAGCGGGAGTCGCAATGAGCAGTTCTTC. The rearrangement uses TRBV20-1 and TRBJ2-1, with 8 bases identical to TRBD2. This CDR3 spans 15 amino acids. Germline V gene sequence: CDR1 DFQATT, CDR2 SNEGSKA (reference sequence). Trimming removed 0 bases from V and 6 bases from J; junction bases left unmatched: 7.

This clonotype was detected many times. The chain is built from TRBV7-6 and TRBJ1-5, with TRBD1 matching over 7 bases. The germline gives CDR1 SGHVS, CDR2 FNYEAQ. The CDR3 length is 15 residues. The trim removed 2 bases at V and 4 bases at J, leaving 5 bases unmatched. The CDR3 protein is CASSLNRGKNQPQHF. CDR3 DNA sequence: TGTGCCAGCAGCTTAAACAGGGGAAAGAATCAGCCCCAGCATTTT.

This clonotype has a count of ten or more. The rearrangement uses TRBV6-2 or TRBV6-3 and TRBJ1-2; no clear D. Trimming left V 5 bases short and J 6 bases short, with 22 bases between. The CDR3 runs 16 residues. Germline V gene lookup returns CDR1 MNHEY and CDR2 SVGEGT. CDR3 sequence reads: CASSHLEQYNGNGYTF. The CDR3, as DNA: TGTGCCAGCAGTCACCTCGAACAGTATAATGGAAATGGCTACACCTTC.

Comments on this clonotype: This sequence may be a read error, since a much larger clone differs from it by one base. J is TRBJ2-7 and V is TRBV7-9; the D gene is possibly TRBD2 (5 bases). V shed 5 bases and J shed 7 bases, with 21 bases lying between them. Germline V CDR1 and CDR2: SEHNR, FQNEAQ (reference sequence). The CDR3 sequence is 15 residues long. This CDR3 is CASSAGVARGREQYF. The CDR3 DNA reads as TGTGCCAGCAGCGCCGGGGTAGCGAGAGGTAGGGAGCAGTACTTC. The full variable domain, rest sourced from reference TRBV7-9 and TRBJ2-7, is DTGVSQNPRHKITKRGQNVTFRCDPISEHNRLYWYRQTLGQGPEFLTYFQNEAQLEKSRLLSDRFSAERPKGSFSTLEIQRTEQGDSAMYLCASSAGVARGREQYFGPGTRLTVT.

This clonotype occurred many times. The rearrangement links TRBV7-2 to TRBJ2-1; D remains unclear. The CDR3 length is 13 residues. The V and J ends lost 6 bases and 0 bases respectively, with 6 bases between them. The germline gives CDR1 SGHTA, CDR2 FQGNSA. DNA of the CDR3: TGTGCCAGCAGTCCGGGCTCCTACAATGAGCAGTTCTTC. It is translated as CASSPGSYNEQFF. The full variable domain, in which reference TRBV7-2 and TRBJ2-1 provide the parts outside the CDR3, is GAGVSQSPSNKVTEKGKDVELRCDPISGHTALYWYRQSLGQGLEFLIYFQGNSAPDKSGLPSDRFSAERTGGSVSTLTIQRTQQEDSAVYLCASSPGSYNEQFFGPGTRLTVL.

This chain's CDR3 is CASSLWVETSGANVLTF. As DNA, the CDR3 is TGTGCCAGCAGCTTGTGGGTAGAAACGTCTGGGGCCAACGTCCTGACTTTC. V gene TRBV5-6 combines with J gene TRBJ2-6; D gene uncertain. Germline lookup yields CDR1 SGHDT and CDR2 YYEEEE. V gave up 1 base and J gave up 1 base, with 12 bases separating them. CDR3 length equals 17 residues.

This clonotype came up many times. The J gene is TRBJ2-7, the V gene TRBV12-5; D gene uncertain. CDR3 length: 20 residues. Germline V gene data show CDR1 as LGHNT and CDR2 as FRNRAP. Deletions cut 3 bases from V and 1 base from J, with 28 bases between. The CDR3 reads CASGFTRLSTPTLFSYEQYF. For the CDR3, the DNA is TGTGCTAGTGGTTTTACACGCCTCTCCACGCCTACCTTATTTTCCTACGAGCAGTACTTC.

In this sample, this clonotype turned up a few times. This chain uses TRBV19 with TRBJ1-5; D gene ambiguous. The germline V gene has CDR1 LNHDA and CDR2 SQIVND (reference sequence). The length of the CDR3 is 14 residues. V gave up 2 bases and J gave up 2 bases, with 7 bases separating them. The CDR3 sequence: CASSIRTGNQPQHF. In DNA, the CDR3 is TGTGCCAGTAGTATACGAACGGGCAATCAGCCCCAGCATTTT. Full variable domain (outside the CDR3, taken from reference TRBV19 and TRBJ1-5): DGGITQSPKYLFRKEGQNVTLSCEQNLNHDAMYWYRQDPGQGLRLIYYSQIVNDFQKGDIAEGYSVSREKKESFPLTVTSAQKNPTAFYLCASSIRTGNQPQHFGDGTRLSIL.

The chain couples TRBV20-1 to TRBJ2-7, with D tentatively TRBD2 (6 bases). Germline CDR1 reads DFQATT; CDR2 reads SNEGSKA (reference sequence). The ends were cut back, 1 base at V and 1 base at J, with 8 bases in the middle. The CDR3 is 13 amino acids. The CDR3 protein is CSARGGKSYEQYF. CDR3 nucleotides: TGCAGTGCTAGAGGCGGGAAGTCCTACGAGCAGTACTTC.